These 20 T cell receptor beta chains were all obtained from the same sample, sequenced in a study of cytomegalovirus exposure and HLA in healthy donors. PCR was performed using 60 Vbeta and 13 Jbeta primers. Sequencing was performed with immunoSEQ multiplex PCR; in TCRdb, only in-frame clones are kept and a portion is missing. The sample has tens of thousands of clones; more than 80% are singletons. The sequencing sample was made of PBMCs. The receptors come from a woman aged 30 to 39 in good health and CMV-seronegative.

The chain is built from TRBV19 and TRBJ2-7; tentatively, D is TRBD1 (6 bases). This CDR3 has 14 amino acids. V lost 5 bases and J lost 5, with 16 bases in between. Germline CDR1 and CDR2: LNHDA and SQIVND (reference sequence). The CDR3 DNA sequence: TGTGCCAGTAGTCCCTATGGGGGCGGCCACGAGCAGTACTTC. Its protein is CASSPYGGGHEQYF.

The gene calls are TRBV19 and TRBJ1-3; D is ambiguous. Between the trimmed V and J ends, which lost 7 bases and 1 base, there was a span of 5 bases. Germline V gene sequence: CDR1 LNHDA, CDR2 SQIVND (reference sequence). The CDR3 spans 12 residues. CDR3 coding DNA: TGTGCCAGTACTAGATCTGGAAACACCATATATTTT. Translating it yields CASTRSGNTIYF. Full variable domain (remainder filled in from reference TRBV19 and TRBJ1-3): DGGITQSPKYLFRKEGQNVTLSCEQNLNHDAMYWYRQDPGQGLRLIYYSQIVNDFQKGDIAEGYSVSREKKESFPLTVTSAQKNPTAFYLCASTRSGNTIYFGEGSWLTVV.

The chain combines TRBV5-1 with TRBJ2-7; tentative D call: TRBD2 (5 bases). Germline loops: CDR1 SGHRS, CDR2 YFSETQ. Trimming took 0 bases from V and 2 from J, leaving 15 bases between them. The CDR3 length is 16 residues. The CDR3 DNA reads TGCGCCAGCAGCTTGGGACCCGGAGGATCAGCCTACGAGCAGTACTTC. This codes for CASSLGPGGSAYEQYF.

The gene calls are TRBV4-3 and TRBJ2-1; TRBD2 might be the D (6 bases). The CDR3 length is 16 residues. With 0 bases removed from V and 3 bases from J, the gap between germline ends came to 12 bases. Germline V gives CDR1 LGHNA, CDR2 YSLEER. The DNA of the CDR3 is TGCGCCAGCAGCCAAGATTTCCCGACTAGCTACAATGAGCAGTTCTTC. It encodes CASSQDFPTSYNEQFF.

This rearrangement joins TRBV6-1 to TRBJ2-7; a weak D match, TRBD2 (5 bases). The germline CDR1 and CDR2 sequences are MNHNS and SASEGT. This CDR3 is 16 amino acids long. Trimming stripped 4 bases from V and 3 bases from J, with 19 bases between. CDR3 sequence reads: CASSGVDGTGSYEQYF. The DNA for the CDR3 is TGTGCCAGCAGTGGGGTGGACGGAACGGGAAGCTACGAGCAGTACTTC.

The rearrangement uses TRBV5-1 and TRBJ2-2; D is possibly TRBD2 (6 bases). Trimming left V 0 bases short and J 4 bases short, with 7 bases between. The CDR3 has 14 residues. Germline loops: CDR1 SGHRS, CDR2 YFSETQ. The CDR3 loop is CASSLGGATGELFF. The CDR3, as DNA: TGCGCCAGCAGCTTGGGCGGGGCCACCGGGGAGCTGTTTTTT.

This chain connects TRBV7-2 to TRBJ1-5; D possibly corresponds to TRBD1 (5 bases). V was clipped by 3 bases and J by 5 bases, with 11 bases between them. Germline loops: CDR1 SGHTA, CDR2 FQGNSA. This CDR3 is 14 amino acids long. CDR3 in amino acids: CASSFRGGDQPQHF. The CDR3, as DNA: TGTGCCAGCAGCTTCCGGGGGGGGGATCAGCCCCAGCATTTT.

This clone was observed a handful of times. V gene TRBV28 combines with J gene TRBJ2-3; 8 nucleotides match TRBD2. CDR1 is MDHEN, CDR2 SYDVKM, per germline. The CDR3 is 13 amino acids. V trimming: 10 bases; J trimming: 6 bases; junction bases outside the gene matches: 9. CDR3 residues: CAILGLAPDTQYF. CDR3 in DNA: TGTGCCATACTAGGACTAGCACCCGATACGCAGTATTTT.

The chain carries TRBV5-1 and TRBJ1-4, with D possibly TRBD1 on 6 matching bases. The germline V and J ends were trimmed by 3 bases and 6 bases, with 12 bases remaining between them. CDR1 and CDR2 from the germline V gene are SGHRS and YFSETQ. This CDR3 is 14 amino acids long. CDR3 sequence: CASSSQGYYEKLFF. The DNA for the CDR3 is TGCGCCAGCAGCTCACAGGGTTATTATGAAAAACTGTTTTTT.

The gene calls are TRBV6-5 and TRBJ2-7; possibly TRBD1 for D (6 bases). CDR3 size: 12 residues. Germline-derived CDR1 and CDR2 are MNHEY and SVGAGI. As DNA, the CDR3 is TGTGGGGTCGGGACACAGTCCTACGAGCAGTACTTC. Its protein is CGVGTQSYEQYF.

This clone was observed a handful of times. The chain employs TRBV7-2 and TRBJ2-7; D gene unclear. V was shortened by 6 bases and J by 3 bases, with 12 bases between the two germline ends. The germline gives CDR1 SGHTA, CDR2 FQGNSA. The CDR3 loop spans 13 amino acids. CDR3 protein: CASSQSGYYEQYF. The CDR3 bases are TGTGCCAGCAGTCAATCAGGCTACTACGAGCAGTACTTC.

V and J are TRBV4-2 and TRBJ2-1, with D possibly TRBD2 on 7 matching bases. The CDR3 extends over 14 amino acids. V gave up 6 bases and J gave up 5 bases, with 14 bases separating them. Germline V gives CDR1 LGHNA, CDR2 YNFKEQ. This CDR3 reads CASRRGGADNEQFF. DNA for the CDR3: TGTGCCAGCAGGAGGGGGGGCGCAGACAATGAGCAGTTCTTC.

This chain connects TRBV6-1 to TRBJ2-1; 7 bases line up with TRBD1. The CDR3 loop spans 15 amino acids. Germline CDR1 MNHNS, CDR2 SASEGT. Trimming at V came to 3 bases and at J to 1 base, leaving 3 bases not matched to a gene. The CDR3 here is CASSEAGGSYNEQFF. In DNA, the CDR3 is TGTGCCAGCAGTGAGGCAGGGGGATCCTACAATGAGCAGTTCTTC.

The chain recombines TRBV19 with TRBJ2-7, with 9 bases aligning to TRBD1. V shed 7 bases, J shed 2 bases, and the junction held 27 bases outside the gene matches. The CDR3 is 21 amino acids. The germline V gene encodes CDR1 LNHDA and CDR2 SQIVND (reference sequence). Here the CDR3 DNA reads TGTGCCAGTAACTCGCTGAGATGGGACAGGGCATCACCGACACCAACCTACGAGCAGTACTTC. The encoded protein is CASNSLRWDRASPTPTYEQYF.

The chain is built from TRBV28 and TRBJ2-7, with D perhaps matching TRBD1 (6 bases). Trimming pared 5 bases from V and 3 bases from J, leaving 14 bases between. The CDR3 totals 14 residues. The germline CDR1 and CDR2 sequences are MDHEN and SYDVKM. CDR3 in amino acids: CASSQGPRGYEQYF. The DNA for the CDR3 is TGTGCCAGCAGTCAAGGTCCCAGGGGCTACGAGCAGTACTTC.

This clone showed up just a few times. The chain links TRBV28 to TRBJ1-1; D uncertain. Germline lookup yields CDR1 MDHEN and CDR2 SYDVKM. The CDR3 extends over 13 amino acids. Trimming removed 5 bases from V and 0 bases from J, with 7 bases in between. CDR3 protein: CASSEALNTEAFF. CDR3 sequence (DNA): TGTGCCAGCAGTGAGGCTCTGAACACTGAAGCTTTCTTT.

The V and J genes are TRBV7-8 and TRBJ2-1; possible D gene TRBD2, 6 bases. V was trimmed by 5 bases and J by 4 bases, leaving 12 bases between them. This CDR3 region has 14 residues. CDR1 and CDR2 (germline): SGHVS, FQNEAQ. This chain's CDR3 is CASSATGTYNEQFF. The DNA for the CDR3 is TGTGCCAGCAGCGCCACCGGGACTTACAATGAGCAGTTCTTC. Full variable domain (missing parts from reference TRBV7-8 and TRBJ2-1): GAGVSQSPRYKVAKRGQDVALRCDPISGHVSLFWYQQALGQGPEFLTYFQNEAQLDKSGLPSDRFFAERPEGSVSTLKIQRTQQEDSAVYLCASSATGTYNEQFFGPGTRLTVL.

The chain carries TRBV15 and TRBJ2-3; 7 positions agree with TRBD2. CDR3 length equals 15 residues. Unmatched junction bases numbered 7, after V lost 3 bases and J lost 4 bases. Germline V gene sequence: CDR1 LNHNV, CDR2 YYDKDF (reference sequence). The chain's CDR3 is CATSRGEGASDTQYF. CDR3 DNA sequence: TGTGCCACCAGCAGGGGGGAGGGCGCGTCAGATACGCAGTATTTT.

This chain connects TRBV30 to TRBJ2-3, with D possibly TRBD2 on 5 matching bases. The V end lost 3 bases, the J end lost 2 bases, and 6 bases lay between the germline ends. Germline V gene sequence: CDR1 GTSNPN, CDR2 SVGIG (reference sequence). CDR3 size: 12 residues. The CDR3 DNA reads TGTGCCTGGAGCGGGATCACAGATACGCAGTATTTT. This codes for CAWSGITDTQYF.

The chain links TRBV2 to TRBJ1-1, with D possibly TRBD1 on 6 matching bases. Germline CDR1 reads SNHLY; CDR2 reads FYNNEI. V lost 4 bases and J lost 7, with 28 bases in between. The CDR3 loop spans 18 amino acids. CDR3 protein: CASSGGWWASRGFSEAFF. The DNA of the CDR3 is TGTGCCAGCAGTGGAGGTTGGTGGGCGTCCAGGGGTTTCAGTGAAGCTTTCTTT.